This T cell receptor beta chain was identified in a study of shared clonotypes between healthy human individuals. Study-level information: The study used three CD4 naive, three CD4 memory, two CD8 naive and one CD8 memory plate per donor.

The germline V gene has CDR1 ENHRY and CDR2 SYGVKD. V lost 8 bases and J 0 bases, leaving 5 bases between the germline ends. The CDR3 runs 12 residues. Sequencing was performed with immunoSEQ multiplex PCR; in TCRdb, only in-frame clones are kept and a portion is missing. The sample has about 1.4 million clones; roughly 96% are singletons. J is TRBJ1-3 and V is TRBV10-3; D call uncertain. Specimen: naive CD4+ T cells sorted from blood. Subset described: CD45RA+ positively selected. This clonotype was sampled from a man between 25 and 39 years old in good health. CDR3: CAIQTSGNTIYF. The DNA for the CDR3 is TGTGCCATCCAGACCTCTGGAAACACCATATATTTT.